The sequence of this T cell receptor beta chain was determined in a study of T cell repertoires in cytomegalovirus infection. Regarding the study as a whole: Clonotype analysis showed dominance of the ex vivo response by HLA-C-restricted CMV-specific TCR beta clonotypes.

Using its own MiXCR run on the reads, TCRdb lists one record per CDR3 protein. The top ten clones hold about 18% of a sample with approximately 200,000 distinct CDR3 sequences, about 20% of them seen once. CDR1 is MNHEY and CDR2 is SMNVEV in the germline V gene (reference sequence). The CDR3 contains 14 residues. Trimming shortened V by 7 bases and J by 0 bases, and 13 bases separated the two germline ends. About this clonotype: The antigen is unknown.

The TCR comes from a human donor in good health (CMV status not recorded). Some clones in this sample may be carry-over from other donors' samples. Specimen: CD8+ T cells from PBMCs. The V call is TRBV27, the J call TRBJ2-7; a possible D gene is TRBD2 (5 bases). CDR3 coding DNA: TGTGCCAGCACCCGTACGGGAAGCTCCTACGAGCAGTACTTC. This gives the protein CASTRTGSSYEQYF.